The rows below give T cell receptor beta chains drawn from one sample of a study of blood T cell repertoires in COVID-19. TCRdb's copy holds only in-frame clones and misses some; the assay was immunoSEQ multiplex PCR. The data hold roughly 330,000 clones, with around 90% observed a single time. The sequencing input was PBMCs or T cells enriched from blood (not recorded which). Receptors were obtained from a woman aged 30 to 39 who had recovered from COVID-19. Both conserved end residues are part of each CDR3. Each record gives: clone size, D gene, V gene, J gene, CDR3 DNA, CDR3 protein. A D gene is named only where the DNA matches it firmly. Clone size is given for some rows only: seen once, a few or many times, or a class if the clone is expanded.

NA	TRBD1	TRBV19	TRBJ1-4	TGTGCCAGTAGTACGGGGACAGGGGGGAATGAAAAACTGTTTTTT	CASSTGTGGNEKLFF
NA	NA	TRBV6-1	TRBJ1-2	TGTGCCAGCAGTGAAGCGCTTGTACAGGCGGTTTATGGCTACACCTTC	CASSEALVQAVYGYTF
NA	TRBD2	TRBV7-2	TRBJ2-5	TGTGCCAGCAGCTGGACTAGCGGGGGAGAGACCCAGTACTTC	CASSWTSGGETQYF
NA	TRBD1	TRBV19	TRBJ1-2	TGTGCCAGTAGTCTGGGACAGGTGGGGAGCGGCTACACCTTC	CASSLGQVGSGYTF
NA	NA	TRBV6-6	TRBJ1-2	TGTGCCAGCAGTAAATCCCCCCCTGCAGGGGATTATGGCTACACCTTC	CASSKSPPAGDYGYTF
NA	NA	TRBV19	TRBJ1-6	TGTGCCAGTAGTATAGGCGAGGGTGGCAATTCACCCCTCCACTTT	CASSIGEGGNSPLHF
NA	NA	TRBV9	TRBJ1-6	TGTGCCAGCAGCGTAGCTACGGGTCGCAGTAATTCACCCCTCCACTTT	CASSVATGRSNSPLHF
NA	TRBD2	TRBV30	TRBJ2-3	TGTGCCTGGAGATTAGCGGGGGAGGGCACAGATACGCAGTATTTT	CAWRLAGEGTDTQYF
once	NA	TRBV11-2	TRBJ2-5	TGTGCCAGCAGCTTAGTTATCTGGCGGGAGACCCAGTACTTC	CASSLVIWRETQYF
NA	NA	TRBV5-4	TRBJ1-1	TGTGCCAGCAGCTTGGGCCGGGACACTGAAGCTTTCTTT	CASSLGRDTEAFF
NA	NA	TRBV19	TRBJ1-1	TGTGCCAGTATTGGGGGAGGAACTGAAGCTTTCTTT	CASIGGGTEAFF
NA	TRBD1	TRBV4-1	TRBJ1-1	TGCGCCAGCAGCCCAAAGAGGGGAAGGGGGCGGTGTACTGAAGCTTTCTTT	CASSPKRGRGRCTEAFF
NA	NA	TRBV5-1	TRBJ2-7	TGCGCCAGCAGTTCGGACGGGAGCTCCTACGAGCAGTACTTC	CASSSDGSSYEQYF
NA	NA	TRBV6-1	TRBJ2-7	TGTGCCAGCAGTGAGGCGGCCTCCCGACGTCCCTACGAGCAGTACTTC	CASSEAASRRPYEQYF
NA	NA	TRBV6-4	TRBJ1-1	TGTGCCAGCAGTCCCGGGACTGAGAACACTGAAGCTTTCTTT	CASSPGTENTEAFF
NA	NA	TRBV5-1	TRBJ1-1	TGCGCCAGCAGGTGGACATTTAGCTTT	CASRWTFSF
NA	TRBD2	TRBV27	TRBJ2-1	TGTGCCAGCAATTCGGGCGGGGGGGCTTCCAATGAGCAGTTCTTC	CASNSGGGASNEQFF
NA	NA	TRBV11-2	TRBJ2-7	TGTGCCAGCAGCTTAGATGGGCGGGACCCCCACGAGCAGTACTTC	CASSLDGRDPHEQYF
few	TRBD1	TRBV7-9	TRBJ1-6	TGTGCCAGCAGTAGAGACAGGGGATATTCACCCCTCCACTTT	CASSRDRGYSPLHF
NA	NA	TRBV7-8	TRBJ2-7	TGTGCCAGCAATCGAGAAAAAGCCTACGAGCAGTACTTC	CASNREKAYEQYF
NA	TRBD1	TRBV10-1	TRBJ2-2	TGCGCCAGCAGTGACGGGACAGTCAACACCGGGGAGCTGTTTTTT	CASSDGTVNTGELFF
NA	TRBD1	TRBV5-4	TRBJ1-4	TGTGCCAGCAGCAAATCCGGGACAGCTAATGAAAAACTGTTTTTT	CASSKSGTANEKLFF
NA	NA	TRBV28	TRBJ1-5	TGTGCCAGCAGTCCTCCGGGATTCGTTTTTGGGCAGCCCCAGCATTTT	CASSPPGFVFGQPQHF
NA	NA	TRBV6-2/TRBV6-3	TRBJ2-6	TGTGCCAGCAGTTACAGCCTGAGGGGGGGCGTCAACGTCCTGACTTTC	CASSYSLRGGVNVLTF
NA	TRBD1	TRBV5-1	TRBJ2-7	TGCGCCAGCAGCGTGGACAGGGGGCTCTACGAGCAGTACTTC	CASSVDRGLYEQYF
NA	NA	TRBV12-3/TRBV12-4	TRBJ1-1	TGTGCCAGCAGTTTCGCGGGCAACACTGAAGCTTTCTTT	CASSFAGNTEAFF
NA	NA	TRBV30	TRBJ1-5	TGTGCCTGGAGTGTTGGGCAGGGGCATCAGCCCCAGCATTTT	CAWSVGQGHQPQHF
NA	NA	TRBV3-1/TRBV3-2	TRBJ1-2	TGTGCCAGCAGTCCCGGAGGGGCCTATGGCTACACCTTC	CASSPGGAYGYTF
NA	NA	TRBV4-1	TRBJ1-1	TGCGCCAGCAGCCAAGTTGTGTCTTACACTGAAGCTTTCTTT	CASSQVVSYTEAFF
NA	NA	TRBV7-8	TRBJ2-7	TGTGCCAGCAGCCCCAGGGATACGTCCTACGAGCAGTACTTC	CASSPRDTSYEQYF
NA	NA	TRBV25-1	TRBJ1-6	TGTGCCAGCAGGGAGAAAAACGTCGATTTTTCACCCCTCCACTTT	CASREKNVDFSPLHF
NA	NA	TRBV9	TRBJ2-3	TGTGCCAGCAGCGTACGCCCGGGCACAGATACGCAGTATTTT	CASSVRPGTDTQYF
NA	TRBD1	TRBV5-6	TRBJ2-5	TGTGCCAGCAGCGGGGGGGACAGGGACCTAACTCAAGAGACCCAGTACTTC	CASSGGDRDLTQETQYF
few	TRBD1	TRBV5-4	TRBJ1-2	TGTGCCAGCAGCCGGGGACAGGCTGACTATGGCTACACCTTC	CASSRGQADYGYTF
NA	NA	TRBV12-5	TRBJ2-7	TGTGCTAGTGGTTTGGGCAGGGGGGTGTACGAGCAGTACTTC	CASGLGRGVYEQYF
once	NA	TRBV4-1	TRBJ2-3	TGCGCCAGCAGCCAAGAGAGGAGCGGCACAGATACGCAGTATTTT	CASSQERSGTDTQYF
NA	NA	TRBV18	TRBJ1-2	TGTGCCAGCTCACCACCGACAGAACTGGGCTACACCTTC	CASSPPTELGYTF
NA	TRBD1	TRBV11-2	TRBJ1-2	TGTGCCAGCAGCGAACAGGGGGCGCGAGGTGGCTACACCTTC	CASSEQGARGGYTF
NA	NA	TRBV6-1	TRBJ2-7	TGTGCCAGCAGTGACCGCGGGGGCCTTCTTTACGAGCAGTACTTC	CASSDRGGLLYEQYF
NA	NA	TRBV15	TRBJ2-1	TGTGCCACCAGCCCCGAGGGTTTGGTCAATGAGCAGTTCTTC	CATSPEGLVNEQFF
NA	NA	TRBV14	TRBJ1-2	TGTGCCAGCAGCCAAGTCCCAGGGTACTATGGCTACACCTTC	CASSQVPGYYGYTF